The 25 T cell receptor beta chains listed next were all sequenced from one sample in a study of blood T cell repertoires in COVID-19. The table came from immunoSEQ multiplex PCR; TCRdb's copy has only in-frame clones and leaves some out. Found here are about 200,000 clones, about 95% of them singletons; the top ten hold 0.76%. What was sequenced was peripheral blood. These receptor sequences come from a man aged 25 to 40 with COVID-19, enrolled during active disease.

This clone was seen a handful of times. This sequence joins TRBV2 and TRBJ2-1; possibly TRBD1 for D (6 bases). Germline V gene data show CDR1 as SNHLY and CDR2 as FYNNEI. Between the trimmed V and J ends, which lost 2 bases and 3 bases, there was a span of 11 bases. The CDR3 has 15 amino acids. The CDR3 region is CASSETGSIYNEQFF. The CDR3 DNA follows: TGTGCCAGCAGTGAAACAGGGAGTATCTACAATGAGCAGTTCTTC. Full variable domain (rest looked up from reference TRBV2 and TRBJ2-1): EPEVTQTPSHQVTQMGQEVILRCVPISNHLYFYWYRQILGQKVEFLVSFYNNEISEKSEIFDDQFSVERPDGSNFTLKIRSTKLEDSAMYFCASSETGSIYNEQFFGPGTRLTVL.

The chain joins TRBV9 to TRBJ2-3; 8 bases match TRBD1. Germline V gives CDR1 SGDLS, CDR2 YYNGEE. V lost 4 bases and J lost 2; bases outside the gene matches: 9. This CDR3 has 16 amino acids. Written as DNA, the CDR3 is TGTGCCAGCAGCTCCCAGGGGGCCGAGGTCACAGATACGCAGTATTTT. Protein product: CASSSQGAEVTDTQYF.

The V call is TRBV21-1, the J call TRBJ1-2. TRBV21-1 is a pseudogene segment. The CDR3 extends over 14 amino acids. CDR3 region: CASSIKCGTPFYTF. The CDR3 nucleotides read TGTGCCAGCAGCATTAAGTGCGGGACCCCTTTCTACACCTTC.

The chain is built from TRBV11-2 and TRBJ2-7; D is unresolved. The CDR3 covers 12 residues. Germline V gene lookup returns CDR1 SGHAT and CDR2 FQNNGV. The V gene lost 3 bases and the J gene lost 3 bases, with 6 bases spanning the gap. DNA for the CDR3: TGTGCCAGCAGCTTGGAGATCTACGAGCAGTACTTC. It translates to CASSLEIYEQYF. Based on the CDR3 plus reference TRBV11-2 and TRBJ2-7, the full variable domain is EAGVAQSPRYKIIEKRQSVAFWCNPISGHATLYWYQQILGQGPKLLIQFQNNGVVDDSQLPKDRFSAERLKGVDSTLKIQPAKLEDSAVYLCASSLEIYEQYFGPGTRLTVT.

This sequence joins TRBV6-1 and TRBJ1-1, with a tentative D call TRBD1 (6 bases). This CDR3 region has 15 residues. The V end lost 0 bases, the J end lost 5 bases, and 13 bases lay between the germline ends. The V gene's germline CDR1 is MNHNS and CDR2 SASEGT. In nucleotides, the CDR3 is TGTGCCAGCAGTGAAGCCCCCCCCCAGGGGACTGAAGCTTTCTTT. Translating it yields CASSEAPPQGTEAFF.

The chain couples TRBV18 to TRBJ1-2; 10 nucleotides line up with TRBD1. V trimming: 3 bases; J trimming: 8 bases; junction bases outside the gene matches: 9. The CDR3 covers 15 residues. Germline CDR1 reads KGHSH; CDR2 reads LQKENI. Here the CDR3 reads CASSPGGQGDEGYTF. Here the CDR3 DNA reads TGTGCCAGCTCACCCGGAGGACAGGGGGATGAGGGCTACACCTTC.

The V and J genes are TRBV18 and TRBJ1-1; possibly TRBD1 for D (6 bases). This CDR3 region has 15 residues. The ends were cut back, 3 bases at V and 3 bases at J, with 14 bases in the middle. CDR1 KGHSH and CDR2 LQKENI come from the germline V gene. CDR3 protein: CASSPYRVGDTEAFF. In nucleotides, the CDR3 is TGTGCCAGCTCACCTTACAGGGTTGGGGACACTGAAGCTTTCTTT.

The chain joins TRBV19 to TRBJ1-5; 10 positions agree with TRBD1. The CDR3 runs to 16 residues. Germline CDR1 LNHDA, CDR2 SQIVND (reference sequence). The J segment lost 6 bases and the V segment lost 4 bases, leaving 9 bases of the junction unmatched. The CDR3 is CASSRAGTGAGQPQHF. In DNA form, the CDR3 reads TGTGCCAGTAGTAGGGCCGGGACAGGGGCAGGTCAGCCCCAGCATTTT.

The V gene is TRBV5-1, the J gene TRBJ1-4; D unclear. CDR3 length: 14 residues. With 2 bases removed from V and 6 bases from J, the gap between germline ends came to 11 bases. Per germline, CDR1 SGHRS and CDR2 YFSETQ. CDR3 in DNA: TGCGCCAGCAGCTTCCGGGAGCCAGATGAAAAACTGTTTTTT. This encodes CASSFREPDEKLFF.

The CDR3 coding sequence is TGTGCCAGCCGAATTGTAGGGAGCTCCTACAATGAGCAGTTCTTC. Protein product: CASRIVGSSYNEQFF. The V call is TRBV6-5, the J call TRBJ2-1; TRBD2 might be the D (5 bases). CDR1 MNHEY and CDR2 SVGAGI come from the germline V gene. Trimming removed 8 bases from V and 0 bases from J, with 14 bases in between. CDR3 size: 15 residues.

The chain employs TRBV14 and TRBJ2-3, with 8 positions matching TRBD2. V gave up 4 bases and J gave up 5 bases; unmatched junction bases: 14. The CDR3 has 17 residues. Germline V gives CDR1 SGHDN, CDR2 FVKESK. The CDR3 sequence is CASSPGTGGLYQDTQYF. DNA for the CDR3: TGTGCCAGCAGCCCAGGGACGGGGGGGCTTTACCAAGATACGCAGTATTTT.

The CDR3: CASSLGLAGPNEQFF. The CDR3 DNA sequence: TGTGCCAGCAGCCTTGGACTAGCGGGTCCCAATGAGCAGTTCTTC. The rearrangement uses TRBV11-2 and TRBJ2-1; 11 bases match TRBD2. CDR1 and CDR2 from the germline V gene are SGHAT and FQNNGV. The CDR3 is 15 amino acids. V trimming: 5 bases; J trimming: 6 bases; junction bases outside the gene matches: 6.

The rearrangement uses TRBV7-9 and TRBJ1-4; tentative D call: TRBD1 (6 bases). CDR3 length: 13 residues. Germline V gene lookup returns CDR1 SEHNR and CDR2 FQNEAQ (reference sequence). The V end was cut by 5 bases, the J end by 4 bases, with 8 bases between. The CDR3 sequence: CASSSRGNEKLFF. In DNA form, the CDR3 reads TGTGCCAGCAGCAGCAGGGGTAATGAAAAACTGTTTTTT. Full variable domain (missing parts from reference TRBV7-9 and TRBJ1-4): DTGVSQNPRHKITKRGQNVTFRCDPISEHNRLYWYRQTLGQGPEFLTYFQNEAQLEKSRLLSDRFSAERPKGSFSTLEIQRTEQGDSAMYLCASSSRGNEKLFFGSGTQLSVL.

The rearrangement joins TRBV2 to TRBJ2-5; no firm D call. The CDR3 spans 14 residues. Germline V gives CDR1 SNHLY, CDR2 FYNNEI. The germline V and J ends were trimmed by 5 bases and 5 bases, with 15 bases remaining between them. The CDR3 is CASSPTRVSETQYF. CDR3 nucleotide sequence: TGTGCCAGCAGTCCAACCCGGGTTTCGGAGACCCAGTACTTC. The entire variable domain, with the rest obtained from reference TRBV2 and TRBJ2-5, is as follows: EPEVTQTPSHQVTQMGQEVILRCVPISNHLYFYWYRQILGQKVEFLVSFYNNEISEKSEIFDDQFSVERPDGSNFTLKIRSTKLEDSAMYFCASSPTRVSETQYFGPGTRLLVL.

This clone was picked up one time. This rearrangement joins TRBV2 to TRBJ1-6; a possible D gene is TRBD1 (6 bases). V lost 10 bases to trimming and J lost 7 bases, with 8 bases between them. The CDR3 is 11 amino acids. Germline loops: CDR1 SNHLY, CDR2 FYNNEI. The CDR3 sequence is CAIDRNSPLHF. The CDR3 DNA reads TGTGCCATAGACAGGAATTCACCCCTCCACTTT. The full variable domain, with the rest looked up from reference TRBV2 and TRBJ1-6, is EPEVTQTPSHQVTQMGQEVILRCVPISNHLYFYWYRQILGQKVEFLVSFYNNEISEKSEIFDDQFSVERPDGSNFTLKIRSTKLEDSAMYFCAIDRNSPLHFGNGTRLTVT.

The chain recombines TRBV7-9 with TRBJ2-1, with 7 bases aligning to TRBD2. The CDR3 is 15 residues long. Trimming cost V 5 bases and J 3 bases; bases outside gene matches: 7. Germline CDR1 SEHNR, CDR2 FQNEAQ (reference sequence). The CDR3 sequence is CASSPVAGVYNEQFF. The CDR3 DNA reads TGTGCCAGCAGCCCAGTGGCGGGGGTCTACAATGAGCAGTTCTTC.

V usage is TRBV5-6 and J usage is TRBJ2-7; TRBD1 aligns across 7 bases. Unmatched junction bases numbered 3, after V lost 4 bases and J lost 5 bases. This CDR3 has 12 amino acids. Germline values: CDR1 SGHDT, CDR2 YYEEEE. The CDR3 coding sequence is TGTGCCAGCAGCCTAGGACAGGACGAGCAGTACTTC. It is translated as CASSLGQDEQYF.

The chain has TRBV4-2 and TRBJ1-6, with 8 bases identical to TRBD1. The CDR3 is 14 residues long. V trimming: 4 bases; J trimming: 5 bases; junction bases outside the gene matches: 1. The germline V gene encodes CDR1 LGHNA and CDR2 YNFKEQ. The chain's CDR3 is CASSRDRNNSPLHF. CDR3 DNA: TGTGCCAGCAGCCGGGACAGGAATAATTCACCCCTCCACTTT.

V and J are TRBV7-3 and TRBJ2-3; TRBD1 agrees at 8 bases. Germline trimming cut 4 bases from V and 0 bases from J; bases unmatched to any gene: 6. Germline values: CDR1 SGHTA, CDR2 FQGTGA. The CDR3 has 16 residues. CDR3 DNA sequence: TGTGCCAGCAGCTCGAGAGGACAGGGCAGCACAGATACGCAGTATTTT. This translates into CASSSRGQGSTDTQYF.

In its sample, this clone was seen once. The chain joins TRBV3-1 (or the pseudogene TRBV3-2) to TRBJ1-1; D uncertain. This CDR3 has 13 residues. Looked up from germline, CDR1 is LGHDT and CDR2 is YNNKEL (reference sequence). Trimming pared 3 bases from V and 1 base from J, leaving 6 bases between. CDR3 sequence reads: CASSHSGNTEAFF. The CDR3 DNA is TGTGCCAGCAGCCACAGTGGGAACACTGAAGCTTTCTTT.

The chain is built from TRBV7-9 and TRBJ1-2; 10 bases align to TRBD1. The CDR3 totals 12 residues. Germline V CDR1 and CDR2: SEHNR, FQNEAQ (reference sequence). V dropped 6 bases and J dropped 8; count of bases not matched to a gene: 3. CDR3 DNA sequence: TGTGCCAGCAGAGGGGACAGGGGCGGCTACACCTTC. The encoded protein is CASRGDRGGYTF.

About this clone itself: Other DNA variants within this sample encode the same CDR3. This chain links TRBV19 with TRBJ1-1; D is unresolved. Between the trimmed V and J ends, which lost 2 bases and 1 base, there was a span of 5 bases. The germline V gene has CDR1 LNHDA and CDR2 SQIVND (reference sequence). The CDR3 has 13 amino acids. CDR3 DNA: TGTGCCAGTAGTATATCCGGGAACACTGAAGCTTTCTTT. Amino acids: CASSISGNTEAFF.

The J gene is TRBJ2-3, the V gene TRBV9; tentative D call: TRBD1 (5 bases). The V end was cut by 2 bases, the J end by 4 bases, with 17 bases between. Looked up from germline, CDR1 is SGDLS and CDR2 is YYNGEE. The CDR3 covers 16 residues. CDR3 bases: TGTGCCAGCAGCGTCGCTACAAGGGGTGGCGCAGATACGCAGTATTTT. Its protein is CASSVATRGGADTQYF.

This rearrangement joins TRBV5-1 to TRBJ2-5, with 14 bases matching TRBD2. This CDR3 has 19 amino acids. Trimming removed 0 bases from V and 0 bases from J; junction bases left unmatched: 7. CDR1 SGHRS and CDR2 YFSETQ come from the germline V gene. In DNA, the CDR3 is TGCGCCAGCAGCTTGGGACTAGCGGGGGGGCGGACCTACCAAGAGACCCAGTACTTC. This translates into CASSLGLAGGRTYQETQYF.

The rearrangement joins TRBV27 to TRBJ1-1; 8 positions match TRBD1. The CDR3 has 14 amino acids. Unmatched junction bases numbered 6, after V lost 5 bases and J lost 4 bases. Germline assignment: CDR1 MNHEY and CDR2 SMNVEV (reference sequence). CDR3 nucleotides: TGTGCCAGCAGTCCGTTGGGGACAGGCACTGAAGCTTTCTTT. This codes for CASSPLGTGTEAFF.